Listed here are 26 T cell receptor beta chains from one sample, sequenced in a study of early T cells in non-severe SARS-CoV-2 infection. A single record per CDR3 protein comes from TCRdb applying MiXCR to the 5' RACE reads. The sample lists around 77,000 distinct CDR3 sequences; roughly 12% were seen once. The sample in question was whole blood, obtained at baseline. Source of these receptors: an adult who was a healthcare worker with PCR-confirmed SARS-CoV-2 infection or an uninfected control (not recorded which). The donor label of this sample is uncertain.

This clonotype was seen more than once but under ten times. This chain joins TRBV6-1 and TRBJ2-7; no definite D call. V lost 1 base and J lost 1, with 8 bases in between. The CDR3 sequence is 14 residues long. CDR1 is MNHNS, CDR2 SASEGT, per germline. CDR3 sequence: CASSEGVGSYEQYF. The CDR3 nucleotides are TGTGCCAGCAGTGAAGGGGTGGGATCCTACGAGCAGTACTTC.

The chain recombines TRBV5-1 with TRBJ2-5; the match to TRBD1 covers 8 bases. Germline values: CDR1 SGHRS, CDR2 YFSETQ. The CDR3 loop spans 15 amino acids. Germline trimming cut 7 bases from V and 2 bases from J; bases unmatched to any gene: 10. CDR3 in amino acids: CASGQGAVFQETQYF. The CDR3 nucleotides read TGCGCCAGCGGTCAGGGGGCGGTTTTTCAAGAGACCCAGTACTTC.

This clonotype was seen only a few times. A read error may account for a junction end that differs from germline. The CDR3: CAGRTALQETQYF. The CDR3 nucleotides read TGTGCCGGCAGGACAGCCCTTCAAGAGACCCAGTACTTC. The chain couples TRBV7-9 to TRBJ2-5; D perhaps matches TRBD1 (6 bases). CDR1 is SEHNR, CDR2 FQNEAQ, per germline (reference sequence). The CDR3 loop spans 13 amino acids. Variable domain in full (rest from reference TRBV7-9 and TRBJ2-5): DTGVSQNPRHKITKRGQNVTFRCDPISEHNRLYWYRQTLGQGPEFLTYFQNEAQLEKSRLLSDRFSAERPKGSFSTLEIQRTEQGDSAMYLCAGRTALQETQYFGPGTRLLVL.

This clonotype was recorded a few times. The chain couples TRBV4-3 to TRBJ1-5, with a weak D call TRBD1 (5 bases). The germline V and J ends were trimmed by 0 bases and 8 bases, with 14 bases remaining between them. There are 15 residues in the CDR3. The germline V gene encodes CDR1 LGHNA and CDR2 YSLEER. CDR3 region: CASSQEGQVGEPQHF. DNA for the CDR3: TGCGCCAGCAGCCAAGAGGGGCAAGTGGGGGAGCCCCAGCATTTT.

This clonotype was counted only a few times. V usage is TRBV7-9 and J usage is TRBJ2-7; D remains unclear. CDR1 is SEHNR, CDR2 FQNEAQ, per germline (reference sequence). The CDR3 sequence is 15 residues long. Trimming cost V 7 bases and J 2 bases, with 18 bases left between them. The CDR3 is CASTPLVGNPYEQYF. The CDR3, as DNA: TGTGCCAGCACCCCGTTAGTAGGGAACCCCTACGAGCAGTACTTC.

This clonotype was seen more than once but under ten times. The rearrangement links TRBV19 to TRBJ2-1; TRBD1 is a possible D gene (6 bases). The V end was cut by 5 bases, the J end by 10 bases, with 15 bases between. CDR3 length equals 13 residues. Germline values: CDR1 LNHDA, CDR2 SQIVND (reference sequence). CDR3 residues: CASSYQAGTEQFF. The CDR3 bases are TGTGCCAGTAGTTATCAAGCCGGGACAGAGCAGTTCTTC.

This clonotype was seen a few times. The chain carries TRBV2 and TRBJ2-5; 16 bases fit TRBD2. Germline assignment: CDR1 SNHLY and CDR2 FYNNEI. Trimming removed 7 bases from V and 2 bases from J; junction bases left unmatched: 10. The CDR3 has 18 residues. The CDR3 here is CASTEKVGLAGGQETQYF. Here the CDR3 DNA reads TGTGCCAGCACCGAAAAAGTGGGACTAGCGGGGGGGCAAGAGACCCAGTACTTC.

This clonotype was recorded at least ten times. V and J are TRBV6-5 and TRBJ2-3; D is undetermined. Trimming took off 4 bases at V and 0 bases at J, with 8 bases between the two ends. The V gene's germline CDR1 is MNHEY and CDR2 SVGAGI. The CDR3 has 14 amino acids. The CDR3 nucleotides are TGTGCCAGCAGTTCTACAACTAGCACAGATACGCAGTATTTT. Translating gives CASSSTTSTDTQYF.

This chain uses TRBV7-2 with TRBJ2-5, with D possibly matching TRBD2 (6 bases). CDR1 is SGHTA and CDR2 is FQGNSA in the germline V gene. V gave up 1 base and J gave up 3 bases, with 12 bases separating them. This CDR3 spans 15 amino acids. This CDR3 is CASSLVYRREETQYF. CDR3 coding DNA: TGTGCCAGCAGCTTAGTCTACAGGAGGGAAGAGACCCAGTACTTC.

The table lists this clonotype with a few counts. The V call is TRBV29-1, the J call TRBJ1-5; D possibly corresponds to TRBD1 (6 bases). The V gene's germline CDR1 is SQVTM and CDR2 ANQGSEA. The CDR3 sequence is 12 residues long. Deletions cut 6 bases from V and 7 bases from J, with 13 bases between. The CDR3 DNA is TGCAGCGTCGCCTCACAGGGACAGCCCCAGCATTTT. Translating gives CSVASQGQPQHF.

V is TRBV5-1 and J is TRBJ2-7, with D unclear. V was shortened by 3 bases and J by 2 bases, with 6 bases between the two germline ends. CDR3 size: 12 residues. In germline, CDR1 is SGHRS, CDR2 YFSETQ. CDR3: CASSSPPYEQYF. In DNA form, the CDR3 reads TGCGCCAGCAGCTCCCCCCCCTACGAGCAGTACTTC.

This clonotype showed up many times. CDR3 sequence: CASRITSGGSTDTQYF. The DNA of the CDR3 is TGTGCCAGCAGGATAACTAGCGGAGGAAGCACAGATACGCAGTATTTT. The gene calls are TRBV7-2 and TRBJ2-3; TRBD2 agrees at 8 bases. Germline CDR1 SGHTA, CDR2 FQGNSA. Trimming removed 6 bases from V and 0 bases from J; junction bases left unmatched: 8. The CDR3 sequence is 16 residues long.

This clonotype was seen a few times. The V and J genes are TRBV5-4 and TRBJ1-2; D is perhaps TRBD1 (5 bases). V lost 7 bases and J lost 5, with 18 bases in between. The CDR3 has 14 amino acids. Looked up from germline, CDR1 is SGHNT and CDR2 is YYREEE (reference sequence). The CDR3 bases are TGTGCCAGCCGAACCCCCGGGACGGCTTATGGCTACACCTTC. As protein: CASRTPGTAYGYTF.

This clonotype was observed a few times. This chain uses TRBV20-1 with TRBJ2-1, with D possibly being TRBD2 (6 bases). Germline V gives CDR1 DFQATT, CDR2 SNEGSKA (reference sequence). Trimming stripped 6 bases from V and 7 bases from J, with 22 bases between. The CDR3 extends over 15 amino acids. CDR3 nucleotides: TGCAGTGCGGAATCCCGGGACTCCAAGGGAAATGAGCAGTTCTTC. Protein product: CSAESRDSKGNEQFF.

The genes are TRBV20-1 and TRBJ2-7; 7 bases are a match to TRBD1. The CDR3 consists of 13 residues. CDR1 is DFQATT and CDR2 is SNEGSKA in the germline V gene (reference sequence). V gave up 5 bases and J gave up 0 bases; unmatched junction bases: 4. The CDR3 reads CSAWDSSSYEQYF. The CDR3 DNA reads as TGCAGTGCTTGGGACAGCAGCTCCTACGAGCAGTACTTC.

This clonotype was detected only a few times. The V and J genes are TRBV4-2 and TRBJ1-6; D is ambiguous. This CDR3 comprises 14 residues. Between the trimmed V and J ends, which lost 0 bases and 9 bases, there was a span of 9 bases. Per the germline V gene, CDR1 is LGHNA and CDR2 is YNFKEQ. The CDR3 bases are TGTGCCAGCAGCCAAGACTCGGCTATTTCACCCCTCCACTTT. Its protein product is CASSQDSAISPLHF.

CDR3 amino acids: CASSRDPQRDLAGELFF. The CDR3 bases are TGTGCCAGCAGCCGAGATCCTCAGCGGGATCTCGCCGGGGAGCTGTTTTTT. The V call is TRBV4-2, the J call TRBJ2-2; 7 nucleotides agree with TRBD2. Germline assignment: CDR1 LGHNA and CDR2 YNFKEQ. V gave up 4 bases and J gave up 6 bases; unmatched junction bases: 14. This CDR3 is 17 amino acids long.

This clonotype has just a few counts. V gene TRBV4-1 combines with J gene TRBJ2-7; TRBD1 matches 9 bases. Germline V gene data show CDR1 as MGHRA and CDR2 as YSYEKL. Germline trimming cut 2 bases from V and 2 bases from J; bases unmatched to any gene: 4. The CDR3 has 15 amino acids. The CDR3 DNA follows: TGCGCCAGCAGCCAAACAGGGGGCCTTACCTACGAGCAGTACTTC. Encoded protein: CASSQTGGLTYEQYF.

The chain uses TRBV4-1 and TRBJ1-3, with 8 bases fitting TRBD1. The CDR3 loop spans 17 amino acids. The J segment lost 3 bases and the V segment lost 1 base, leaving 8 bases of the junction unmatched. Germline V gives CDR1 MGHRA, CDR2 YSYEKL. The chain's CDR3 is CASSQGRQGRFGNTIYF. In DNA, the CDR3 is TGCGCCAGCAGCCAAGGGAGACAGGGGAGGTTTGGAAACACCATATATTTT.

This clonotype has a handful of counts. As DNA, the CDR3 is TGCAGTGTCGTCGAAGCAACCCAGGGGGGGACCCAGTACTTC. Protein sequence: CSVVEATQGGTQYF. The J gene is TRBJ2-5, the V gene TRBV20-1, with D perhaps TRBD1 (7 bases). The V end lost 7 bases, the J end lost 7 bases, and 22 bases lay between the germline ends. CDR3 size: 14 residues. Germline V lookup: CDR1 DFQATT, CDR2 SNEGSKA (reference sequence).

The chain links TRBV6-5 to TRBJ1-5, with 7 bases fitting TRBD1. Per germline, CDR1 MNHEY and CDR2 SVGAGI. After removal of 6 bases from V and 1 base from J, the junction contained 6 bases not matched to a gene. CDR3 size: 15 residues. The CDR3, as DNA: TGTGCCAGCAGGTCCAACAGGGGAAGCAATCAGCCCCAGCATTTT. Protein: CASRSNRGSNQPQHF.

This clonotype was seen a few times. The CDR3 reads CASSLREWYTEAFF. CDR3 bases: TGTGCCAGCAGCTTAAGGGAGTGGTACACTGAAGCTTTCTTT. The chain combines TRBV7-9 with TRBJ1-1; D call uncertain. This CDR3 has 14 residues. V was shortened by 2 bases and J by 3 bases, with 10 bases between the two germline ends. CDR1 and CDR2 from the germline V gene are SEHNR and FQNEAQ (reference sequence).

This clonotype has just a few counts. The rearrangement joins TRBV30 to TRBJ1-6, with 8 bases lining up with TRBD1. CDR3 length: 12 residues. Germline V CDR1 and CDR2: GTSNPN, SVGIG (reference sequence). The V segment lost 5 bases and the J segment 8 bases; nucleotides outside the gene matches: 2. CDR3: CAWETGDSPLHF. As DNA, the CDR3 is TGTGCCTGGGAGACAGGGGATTCACCCCTCCACTTT.

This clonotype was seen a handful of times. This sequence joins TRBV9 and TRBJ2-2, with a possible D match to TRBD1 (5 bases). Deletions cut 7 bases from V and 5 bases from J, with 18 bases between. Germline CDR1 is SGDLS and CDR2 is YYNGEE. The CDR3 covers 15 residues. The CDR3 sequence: CASGRPQGATGELFF. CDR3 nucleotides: TGTGCCAGCGGAAGGCCCCAGGGCGCGACCGGGGAGCTGTTTTTT.

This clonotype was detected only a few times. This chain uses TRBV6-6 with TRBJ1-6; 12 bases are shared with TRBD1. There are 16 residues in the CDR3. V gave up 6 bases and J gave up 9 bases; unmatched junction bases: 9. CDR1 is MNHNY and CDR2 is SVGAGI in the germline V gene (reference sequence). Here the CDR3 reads CASRHRDRGQGSPLHF. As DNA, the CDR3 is TGTGCCAGCAGACACCGGGACAGGGGGCAGGGTTCACCCCTCCACTTT.

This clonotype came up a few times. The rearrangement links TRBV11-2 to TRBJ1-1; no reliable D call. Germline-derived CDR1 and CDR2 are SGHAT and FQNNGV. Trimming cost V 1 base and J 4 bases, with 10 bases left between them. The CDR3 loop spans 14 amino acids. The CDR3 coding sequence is TGTGCCAGCAGCTTAGGACCCGGGAGCACTGAAGCTTTCTTT. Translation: CASSLGPGSTEAFF.